The rows below give T cell receptor beta chains drawn from one sample of a study of T-cell reconstitution after alpha-beta-depleted transplantation in children. TCRdb passed the PCR reads through MiXCR, listing each CDR3 protein once. Of 360,000 or so distinct CDR3 sequences listed, roughly 20% are singletons. The sequencing here drew on PBMCs from the stem cell graft donor, taken from the stem cell graft. The receptors stem from a human donor who donated a stem cell graft to a child with acute myeloid leukemia. The CDR3 runs from the conserved cysteine through the conserved F or W. D genes are given only for firm matches. The size field is filled for only some rows; it gives once, few, many or a size class.

once,TRBD2,TRBJ2-7,TRBV2,CASKRGGAGTNYEQYF,TGTGCCAGCAAGCGGGGGGGAGCAGGGACAAACTACGAGCAGTACTTC
many,.,TRBJ2-2,TRBV20-1,CSASQGAMSGAVTGELFF,TGCAGTGCTAGCCAAGGGGCTATGTCGGGAGCGGTCACCGGGGAGCTGTTTTTT
.,TRBD2,TRBJ2-7,TRBV7-9,CASSAPGLADYEQYF,TGTGCCAGCAGCGCTCCGGGACTAGCGGACTACGAGCAGTACTTC
many,.,TRBJ1-1,TRBV4-1,CASSQDIPRTVMNTEAFF,TGCGCCAGCAGCCAAGATATCCCCCGGACAGTCATGAACACTGAAGCTTTCTTT
few,.,TRBJ2-2,TRBV7-3,CASSRDHNTGELFF,TGTGCCAGCAGCCGGGACCACAACACCGGGGAGCTGTTTTTT
.,.,TRBJ2-7,TRBV15,CATSRDPGIAYEQYF,TGTGCCACCAGCAGAGATCCCGGGATCGCCTACGAGCAGTACTTC
.,.,TRBJ2-3,TRBV6-4,CASSEAEDTQYF,TGTGCCAGCAGCGAGGCGGAAGATACGCAGTATTTT
many,.,TRBJ2-1,TRBV27,CASSMDSGSSYNEQFF,TGTGCCAGCAGCATGGACTCTGGAAGCTCCTACAATGAGCAGTTCTTC
.,TRBD2,TRBJ2-2,TRBV7-8,CASSWGLAGAAGELFF,TGTGCCAGCAGCTGGGGACTAGCGGGAGCGGCCGGGGAGCTGTTTTTT
.,TRBD2,TRBJ2-1,TRBV4-1,CASSKRISGDNEQFF,TGCGCCAGCAGTAAACGCATTAGCGGGGACAATGAGCAGTTCTTC